The 29 T cell receptor beta chains below all came from one sample that was sequenced in a study of blood T cells in healthy people across ages. The authors ran a second PCR of about 7 to 11 cycles using a sample-barcoded 5' primer and a J-beta primer mix. TCRdb re-derived calls from the 5' RACE reads in MiXCR, one entry per CDR3 protein. Among about 670,000 distinct CDR3 sequences listed, around 43% were seen once. Input material: blood. Every receptor here comes from a man older than 75 in good health.

The chain carries TRBV10-3 and TRBJ2-1, with 12 bases aligning to TRBD2. The germline gives CDR1 ENHRY, CDR2 SYGVKD. J gave up 8 bases and V 4 bases, and 6 bases lay outside the gene matches. The CDR3 sequence is 15 residues long. The CDR3 loop is CAISATSGGRDEQFF. The CDR3 nucleotides are TGTGCCATCAGTGCCACTAGCGGGGGGAGAGATGAGCAGTTCTTC.

This clonotype occurred once. V gene TRBV7-2 combines with J gene TRBJ1-2; 7 bases align to TRBD1. This CDR3 region has 17 residues. From germline, CDR1 is SGHTA and CDR2 FQGNSA. Trimming removed 5 bases from V and 8 bases from J; junction bases left unmatched: 20. The CDR3 region is CASSVLARGQTMEGYTF. As DNA, the CDR3 is TGTGCCAGCAGCGTACTGGCTCGGGGACAGACGATGGAAGGCTACACCTTC.

In its sample, this clonotype was seen many times. A clone one base away is much larger, so this may be a read error. The CDR3 coding sequence is TGTGCCAGCCTAGCAACAAGCGGGAGGGCACACAATGAGCAGTACTTC. Residues: CASLATSGRAHNEQYF. This sequence joins TRBV7-2 and TRBJ2-1, with 10 nucleotides matching TRBD2. TRBJ2-7 matches the DNA end more closely, so the J call is doubtful. The germline V gene has CDR1 SGHTA and CDR2 FQGNSA. The CDR3 is made up of 16 amino acids.

The gene calls are TRBV28 and TRBJ2-3; weak D call: TRBD2 (6 bases). From germline, CDR1 is MDHEN and CDR2 SYDVKM. Deletions cut 4 bases from V and 3 bases from J, with 14 bases between. The CDR3 covers 15 residues. The CDR3 nucleotides read TGTGCCAGCAGTTCACCGGGACTTCTGACAGATACGCAGTATTTT. This encodes CASSSPGLLTDTQYF.

The rearrangement uses TRBV20-1 and TRBJ2-7, with TRBD2 identical over 9 bases. TRBJ2-5 matches the DNA end more closely, so the J call is doubtful. CDR1 and CDR2 from the germline V gene are DFQATT and SNEGSKA (reference sequence). The CDR3 consists of 14 residues. CDR3 sequence: CSASRLAGRETQYF. Written as DNA, the CDR3 is TGCAGTGCTAGCAGGCTAGCGGGACGAGAGACCCAGTACTTC.

The J gene is TRBJ2-7, the V gene TRBV20-1; 7 bases are shared with TRBD1. The V and J ends lost 0 bases and 1 base, in that order; junction bases with no gene match: 9. CDR3 length: 16 amino acids. Germline V CDR1 and CDR2: DFQATT, SNEGSKA (reference sequence). CDR3 region: CSARDLHRGRSYEQYF. The CDR3 DNA is TGCAGTGCTAGAGATCTTCACAGGGGCCGATCCTACGAGCAGTACTTC.

As concerns this clonotype: This may stem from a read error, because a much larger clone lies one nucleotide away. The chain joins TRBV20-1 to TRBJ2-3; D is possibly TRBD2 (5 bases). Germline CDR1 is DFQATT and CDR2 is SNEGSKA (reference sequence). The CDR3 has 12 residues. Trimming took 6 bases from V and 2 from J, leaving 9 bases between them. The CDR3 DNA follows: TGCAGTGCCCCCGGGAACACAGATACGCAGTATTTT. It encodes CSAPGNTDTQYF.

The V call is TRBV20-1, the J call TRBJ1-1, with D hard to call. The CDR3 has 15 residues. The germline V gene encodes CDR1 DFQATT and CDR2 SNEGSKA (reference sequence). The V and J ends lost 3 bases and 4 bases respectively, with 18 bases between them. CDR3 DNA: TGCAGTGCTAGTCCGCGCCTGATTGGTAGCACTGAAGCTTTCTTT. Amino acids: CSASPRLIGSTEAFF.

This rearrangement joins TRBV6-2 or TRBV6-3 to TRBJ2-3; weak D call: TRBD2 (6 bases). Trimming stripped 0 bases from V and 2 bases from J, with 12 bases between. The CDR3 runs to 16 residues. Per germline, CDR1 MNHEY and CDR2 SVGEGT. CDR3 sequence: CASSYSSGDPTDTQYF. CDR3 bases: TGTGCCAGCAGTTACTCGTCGGGGGACCCCACAGATACGCAGTATTTT.

The sample holds one count of this clonotype. A much larger clone lies one base from this, so it may be a read error. The chain is built from TRBV6-1 and TRBJ2-1; weak D call: TRBD2 (6 bases). This CDR3 comprises 12 residues. With 7 bases removed from V and 13 bases from J, the gap between germline ends came to 17 bases. Germline lookup yields CDR1 MNHNS and CDR2 SASEGT. This chain's CDR3 is CASTRGTQTQFF. The CDR3 DNA reads TGTGCCAGCACCCGCGGGACGCAGACCCAGTTCTTC.

The rearrangement uses TRBV10-1 and TRBJ2-1; TRBD2 agrees at 14 bases. The CDR3 extends over 16 amino acids. CDR1 WNHNN and CDR2 SYGVQD come from the germline V gene (reference sequence). The V and J ends lost 8 bases and 9 bases, in that order; junction bases with no gene match: 12. Here the CDR3 reads CASWGLAGVQSPEQFF. CDR3 nucleotide sequence: TGCGCCAGCTGGGGACTAGCGGGAGTCCAGAGTCCTGAGCAGTTCTTC.

The chain combines TRBV4-3 with TRBJ2-2; 8 positions match TRBD1. CDR3 length: 20 residues. CDR1 and CDR2 from the germline V gene are LGHNA and YSLEER. V trimming: 0 bases; J trimming: 0 bases; junction bases outside the gene matches: 12. The DNA of the CDR3 is TGCGCCAGCAGCCAAGACTCTACCGGACAGGGTTTCGCGAACACCGGGGAGCTGTTTTTT. Translating gives CASSQDSTGQGFANTGELFF.

In its sample, this clonotype was seen a few times. The chain joins TRBV20-1 to TRBJ1-2; D is ambiguous. Germline V gives CDR1 DFQATT, CDR2 SNEGSKA (reference sequence). The length of the CDR3 is 8 residues. CDR3 residues: CSDYGYTF. For the CDR3, the DNA is TGCAGCGACTATGGCTACACCTTC.

Concerning this clonotype itself: The junction departs from germline at one end; a sequencing error may be responsible. This chain links TRBV10-3 with TRBJ2-7, with TRBD2 as a possible D gene (5 bases). Germline CDR1 reads ENHRY; CDR2 reads SYGVKD. CDR3 length: 15 amino acids. CDR3 in DNA: TGTGCCATCAGTGAGGAGGGATGGAGCTCCTACGGGCAGTACTTC. Protein: CAISEEGWSSYGQYF.

This clonotype was recorded many times. V gene TRBV20-1 combines with J gene TRBJ2-7, with D possibly being TRBD1 or TRBD2 (5 bases each). Germline V gene data show CDR1 as DFQATT and CDR2 as SNEGSKA (reference sequence). With 3 bases removed from V and 5 bases from J, the gap between germline ends came to 14 bases. This CDR3 comprises 13 residues. The CDR3 bases are TGCAGTGCTAGGGGCGGCTGGGACGACGAGCAGTACTTC. Translation gives CSARGGWDDEQYF.

This clonotype was detected once. J is TRBJ2-1 and V is TRBV12-3 or TRBV12-4; possibly TRBD2 for D (5 bases). CDR3 size: 16 residues. The V end was cut by 6 bases, the J end by 9 bases, with 24 bases between. The CDR3 region has the DNA TGTGCCAGCAGAATCGGGATTAGTAGAATAAACAGTGAGCAGTTCTTC. Residues: CASRIGISRINSEQFF.

Remarks on this clonotype: With a much larger clone just one base away, this may be a read error. The chain combines TRBV28 with TRBJ2-5; 8 bases are a match to TRBD1. Trimming at V came to 6 bases and at J to 7 bases, leaving 7 bases not matched to a gene. Germline V gene data show CDR1 as MDHEN and CDR2 as SYDVKM. This CDR3 comprises 13 residues. The CDR3 loop is CASSNDRGRTQYF. The CDR3 nucleotides are TGTGCCAGCAGCAACGACAGGGGTCGGACCCAGTACTTC.

The chain links TRBV6-1 to TRBJ2-7, with D uncertain. Matching the DNA end better, TRBJ2-5 makes the J call doubtful. Germline CDR1 MNHNS, CDR2 SASEGT. This CDR3 contains 12 residues. CDR3: CASKAQQETQYF. As DNA, the CDR3 is TGTGCCAGCAAGGCACAGCAAGAGACCCAGTACTTC.

This clonotype turned up a few times. V is TRBV2 and J is TRBJ2-3, with D maybe TRBD2 (5 bases). In germline, CDR1 is SNHLY, CDR2 FYNNEI. Trimming removed 9 bases at V and 3 bases at J, with 13 bases between. The CDR3 sequence is 13 residues long. The CDR3 bases are TGTGCCAGACCCTGGGAGTTTACAGATACGCAGTATTTT. It specifies CARPWEFTDTQYF. The entire variable domain, with the rest obtained from reference TRBV2 and TRBJ2-3, is as follows: EPEVTQTPSHQVTQMGQEVILRCVPISNHLYFYWYRQILGQKVEFLVSFYNNEISEKSEIFDDQFSVERPDGSNFTLKIRSTKLEDSAMYFCARPWEFTDTQYFGPGTRLTVL.

In its sample, this clonotype was seen a few times. DNA of the CDR3: TGTGCCAGCAGGATGACTAGTATCCAAGAGACCCAGTACTTC. Translation gives CASRMTSIQETQYF. V is TRBV6-2 or TRBV6-3 and J is TRBJ2-5; tentative D call: TRBD2 (6 bases). V lost 6 bases and J 1 base, leaving 12 bases between the germline ends. CDR1 and CDR2 from the germline V gene are MNHEY and SVGEGT. The CDR3 has 14 amino acids.

The chain combines TRBV6-2 or TRBV6-3 with TRBJ2-1, with TRBD2 as a possible D gene (6 bases). This CDR3 region has 16 residues. Per germline, CDR1 MNHEY and CDR2 SVGEGT. V was trimmed by 2 bases and J by 8 bases, leaving 19 bases between them. This CDR3 reads CASSYLFAGSPDEQFF. CDR3 in DNA: TGTGCCAGCAGTTACCTGTTCGCGGGATCCCCGGATGAGCAGTTCTTC.

This rearrangement joins TRBV20-1 to TRBJ2-1; TRBD2 matches at 11 bases. The germline gives CDR1 DFQATT, CDR2 SNEGSKA (reference sequence). The V gene end was trimmed by 8 bases and the J gene end by 3 bases; junction bases not matched to a gene: 18. The CDR3 runs 18 residues. The CDR3, as DNA: TGCAGTTGTAAGGGGGCCGACTTAGCGGGAGGGTACTACAATGAGCAGTTCTTC. This translates into CSCKGADLAGGYYNEQFF.

The J gene is TRBJ2-7, the V gene TRBV7-2, with TRBD2 matching over 10 bases. This CDR3 comprises 18 residues. The V gene end was trimmed by 1 base and the J gene end by 0 bases; junction bases not matched to a gene: 9. In germline, CDR1 is SGHTA, CDR2 FQGNSA. The CDR3 nucleotides read TGTACCAGCAGCTTAGATCGGACTCTAGCGGGGGCCTCCTACGAGCAGTACTTC. Residues: CTSSLDRTLAGASYEQYF.

This chain connects TRBV27 to TRBJ1-2; D gene unclear. CDR1 is MNHEY and CDR2 is SMNVEV in the germline V gene (reference sequence). The ends were cut back, 4 bases at V and 0 bases at J, with 15 bases in the middle. The CDR3 loop spans 16 amino acids. DNA of the CDR3: TGTGCCAGCAGTTCCCGCGCCCTAGTCTCTAACTATGGCTACACCTTC. Residues: CASSSRALVSNYGYTF.

In its sample, this clonotype was seen a few times. The J gene is TRBJ1-1, the V gene TRBV29-1; D gene unclear. V dropped 0 bases and J dropped 4 bases, with 6 bases sitting between them. The germline gives CDR1 SQVTM, CDR2 ANQGSEA. There are 12 residues in the CDR3. For the CDR3, the DNA is TGCAGCGTTGAAGAGGGGTCCACTGAAGCTTTCTTT. Translation: CSVEEGSTEAFF. The entire variable domain, with the rest obtained from reference TRBV29-1 and TRBJ1-1, is as follows: SAVISQKPSRDICQRGTSLTIQCQVDSQVTMMFWYRQQPGQSLTLIATANQGSEATYESGFVIDKFPISRPNLTFSTLTVSNMSPEDSSIYLCSVEEGSTEAFFGQGTRLTVV.

As regards this clonotype: The germline gene is not matched at one end of the junction; a read error may be the cause. The V call is TRBV28, the J call TRBJ2-7; D unresolved. Germline V lookup: CDR1 MDHEN, CDR2 SYDVKM. The CDR3 spans 13 residues. The CDR3 nucleotides read TGTGCCGGCAGGTCCAATGGACGGGCGAGCCCGTACTTC. Translating it yields CAGRSNGRASPYF.

The chain couples TRBV6-5 to TRBJ2-5; D is uncertain. The J call may be incorrect, as the DNA end agrees better with TRBJ2-7. Germline-derived CDR1 and CDR2 are MNHEY and SVGAGI. The CDR3 length is 14 residues. In DNA, the CDR3 is TGTGCCAGCAGTCCCCTGACGGGCTTGTACGAGCAGTACTTC. Residues: CASSPLTGLYEQYF.

This chain connects TRBV29-1 to TRBJ2-5; TRBD2 matches 11 bases. Per germline, CDR1 SQVTM and CDR2 ANQGSEA. This CDR3 has 14 residues. J gave up 11 bases and V 3 bases, and 11 bases lay outside the gene matches. The CDR3 loop is CSVEGSGRGDEQYF. Here the CDR3 DNA reads TGCAGCGTTGAGGGTAGCGGGAGGGGCGATGAGCAGTACTTC.

CDR3 protein: CASSYSRDEQYF. The CDR3 DNA reads TGTGCCAGCAGTTACTCCCGGGACGAGCAGTACTTC. This chain links TRBV6-6 with TRBJ2-1; no clear D. The better agreement between TRBJ2-7 and the DNA end casts doubt on the J call. The germline V gene encodes CDR1 MNHNY and CDR2 SVGAGI (reference sequence). The CDR3 runs to 12 residues.